Presented here are 18 T cell receptor beta chains from one specimen sequenced in a study of cytomegalovirus exposure and HLA in healthy donors. PCR used 60 Vbeta primers and 13 Jbeta primers. Only in-frame clones appear in the TCRdb table, and some are missing; sequencing was by immunoSEQ multiplex PCR. The table lists about 120,000 clones, over 75% of them singletons, with 5.8% in the top ten. The sequenced material came from PBMCs. The receptors shown here come from a young man in good health and CMV-seropositive.

The chain recombines TRBV6-5 with TRBJ2-7, with D possibly TRBD1 on 7 matching bases. V shed 3 bases and J shed 5 bases, with 14 bases lying between them. This CDR3 is 14 amino acids long. Germline CDR1 and CDR2: MNHEY and SVGAGI. The CDR3 spells CASSYWRGQNEQYF. The CDR3 DNA is TGTGCCAGCAGTTATTGGAGGGGGCAAAACGAGCAGTACTTC.

Comment on this clone: Other DNA variants within this sample encode the same CDR3. The chain uses TRBV19 and TRBJ1-1; no clear D. Between the trimmed V and J ends, which lost 4 bases and 5 bases, there was a span of 11 bases. This CDR3 has 13 residues. From germline, CDR1 is LNHDA and CDR2 SQIVND (reference sequence). In DNA, the CDR3 is TGTGCCAGTAGTAGCGGGGTGGGGACTGAAGCTTTCTTT. Its protein product is CASSSGVGTEAFF.

This clone was seen only once. The chain couples TRBV18 to TRBJ2-7; D is ambiguous. Germline V gene data show CDR1 as KGHSH and CDR2 as LQKENI. V lost 2 bases to trimming and J lost 1 base, with 9 bases between them. The CDR3 extends over 14 amino acids. The CDR3 DNA follows: TGTGCCAGCTCACCAGGCGAGACATCCTACGAGCAGTACTTC. Its protein is CASSPGETSYEQYF.

This rearrangement joins TRBV13 to TRBJ2-1; 7 nucleotides line up with TRBD1. The CDR3 extends over 14 amino acids. Trimming removed 5 bases from V and 7 bases from J; junction bases left unmatched: 8. The germline CDR1 and CDR2 sequences are PRHDT and FYEKMQ (reference sequence). Written as DNA, the CDR3 is TGTGCCAGCAGCCGGGACAGAGACGGGAATGAGCAGTTCTTC. It translates to CASSRDRDGNEQFF.

This clone came up a few times. The rearrangement joins TRBV11-2 to TRBJ2-1; D might be TRBD1 (5 bases). CDR3 length: 12 amino acids. Germline V gene data show CDR1 as SGHAT and CDR2 as FQNNGV. Trimming removed 5 bases from V and 9 bases from J, with 11 bases in between. CDR3 residues: CASSEQEGEQFF. The CDR3 nucleotides read TGTGCCAGCAGCGAACAGGAAGGTGAGCAGTTCTTC.

The genes are TRBV6-6 and TRBJ2-7; D might be TRBD2 (5 bases). Trimming left V 6 bases short and J 2 bases short, with 14 bases between. Germline CDR1 reads MNHNY; CDR2 reads SVGAGI (reference sequence). This CDR3 region has 14 residues. CDR3 sequence reads: CASSSGLTAYEQYF. Here the CDR3 DNA reads TGTGCCAGCAGCTCAGGACTCACGGCCTACGAGCAGTACTTC.

This clone was detected a few times. As DNA, the CDR3 is TGCGCCAGCAGCCAAGACCGGGGCTATGGCTACACCTTC. It encodes CASSQDRGYGYTF. The gene calls are TRBV4-1 and TRBJ1-2; unclear D gene. Germline V gives CDR1 MGHRA, CDR2 YSYEKL. The V end lost 0 bases, the J end lost 4 bases, and 6 bases lay between the germline ends. The CDR3 sequence is 13 residues long.

This clone was counted a single time. Here the CDR3 reads CASSLVWRGLSNEQFF. CDR3 sequence (DNA): TGCGCCAGCAGCCTAGTCTGGCGGGGGCTTTCGAATGAGCAGTTCTTC. This chain links TRBV4-1 with TRBJ2-1; D might be TRBD2 (7 bases). Trimming pared 4 bases from V and 7 bases from J, leaving 20 bases between. Germline V CDR1 and CDR2: MGHRA, YSYEKL. There are 16 residues in the CDR3.

The chain is built from TRBV6-5 and TRBJ2-5, with D tentatively TRBD1 (5 bases). Per the germline V gene, CDR1 is MNHEY and CDR2 is SVGAGI. The CDR3 loop spans 16 amino acids. Trimming removed 2 bases at V and 0 bases at J, with 13 bases between. CDR3 residues: CASSYRLDSYQETQYF. The DNA of the CDR3 is TGTGCCAGCAGTTACCGACTCGACAGCTACCAAGAGACCCAGTACTTC.

This clone was counted a few times. The V gene is TRBV18, the J gene TRBJ1-2; 8 bases line up with TRBD1. Germline trimming cut 3 bases from V and 4 bases from J; bases unmatched to any gene: 10. This CDR3 is built from 16 residues. Germline CDR1 is KGHSH and CDR2 is LQKENI. The chain's CDR3 is CASSPPGTGNTYGYTF. In nucleotides, the CDR3 is TGTGCCAGCTCACCGCCTGGGACAGGTAACACCTATGGCTACACCTTC. Together with reference TRBV18 and TRBJ1-2, the CDR3 gives the full variable domain: NAGVMQNPRHLVRRRGQEARLRCSPMKGHSHVYWYRQLPEEGLKFMVYLQKENIIDESGMPKERFSAEFPKEGPSILRIQQVVRGDSAAYFCASSPPGTGNTYGYTFGSGTRLTVV.

The genes are TRBV27 and TRBJ1-1; TRBD1 matches 7 bases. V shed 5 bases, J shed 0 bases, and the junction held 9 bases outside the gene matches. CDR1 is MNHEY and CDR2 is SMNVEV in the germline V gene (reference sequence). The CDR3 is 16 amino acids. The CDR3 region has the DNA TGTGCCAGCAGTCCATACATAACAGGGGTGAACACTGAAGCTTTCTTT. It encodes CASSPYITGVNTEAFF.

The chain combines TRBV7-6 with TRBJ2-5; TRBD1 matches at 11 bases. The germline gives CDR1 SGHVS, CDR2 FNYEAQ. The CDR3 spans 15 residues. Trimming removed 0 bases from V and 3 bases from J; junction bases left unmatched: 0. CDR3: CASSLAGQGEETQYF. CDR3 DNA: TGTGCCAGCAGCTTAGCGGGACAGGGGGAAGAGACCCAGTACTTC.

This chain uses TRBV15 with TRBJ2-1; 11 nucleotides align to TRBD2. J lost 8 bases, V lost 7 bases, and 7 bases had no gene match. This CDR3 is built from 14 residues. The germline V gene encodes CDR1 LNHNV and CDR2 YYDKDF (reference sequence). DNA for the CDR3: TGTGCCACCACCGGGACTAGCGGTATCTATGAGCAGTTCTTC. Translating it yields CATTGTSGIYEQFF.

The chain uses TRBV13 and TRBJ1-1; D remains unclear. There are 14 residues in the CDR3. CDR1 and CDR2 from the germline V gene are PRHDT and FYEKMQ (reference sequence). Trimming shortened V by 3 bases and J by 1 base, and 9 bases separated the two germline ends. CDR3 sequence: CASSFTETNTEAFF. CDR3 DNA: TGTGCCAGCAGCTTCACAGAGACGAACACTGAAGCTTTCTTT.

This clone has a handful of counts. The chain links TRBV19 to TRBJ1-1; 10 bases are a match to TRBD1. The CDR3 totals 16 residues. Germline V lookup: CDR1 LNHDA, CDR2 SQIVND (reference sequence). The V segment lost 6 bases and the J segment 1 base; nucleotides outside the gene matches: 8. The CDR3 region has the DNA TGTGCCAGTAGGTCCCGACAGGGGGCAAGGAACACTGAAGCTTTCTTT. The encoded protein is CASRSRQGARNTEAFF. The full variable domain, rest sourced from reference TRBV19 and TRBJ1-1, is DGGITQSPKYLFRKEGQNVTLSCEQNLNHDAMYWYRQDPGQGLRLIYYSQIVNDFQKGDIAEGYSVSREKKESFPLTVTSAQKNPTAFYLCASRSRQGARNTEAFFGQGTRLTVV.

J is TRBJ1-3 and V is TRBV6-5, with D possibly matching TRBD1 (5 bases). Deletions cut 3 bases from V and 2 bases from J, with 11 bases between. The V gene's germline CDR1 is MNHEY and CDR2 SVGAGI. The CDR3 totals 15 residues. The CDR3 reads CASSYGGVAGNTIYF. DNA of the CDR3: TGTGCCAGCAGTTATGGAGGGGTGGCTGGAAACACCATATATTTT.

The V gene is TRBV28, the J gene TRBJ2-7; 7 bases are a match to TRBD1. The J call may be incorrect, as the DNA end agrees better with TRBJ2-5. CDR3 length: 15 amino acids. The germline V gene has CDR1 MDHEN and CDR2 SYDVKM. This CDR3 is CASSSDRLGQETQYF. As DNA, the CDR3 is TGTGCCAGCAGTTCGGACAGGTTAGGACAAGAGACCCAGTACTTC.

This chain connects TRBV14 to TRBJ2-7; D unclear. Trimming shortened V by 1 base and J by 4 bases, and 2 bases separated the two germline ends. The CDR3 is 11 amino acids. Germline loops: CDR1 SGHDN, CDR2 FVKESK. CDR3 in amino acids: CASSQAYEQYF. DNA of the CDR3: TGTGCCAGCAGCCAAGCTTACGAGCAGTACTTC.